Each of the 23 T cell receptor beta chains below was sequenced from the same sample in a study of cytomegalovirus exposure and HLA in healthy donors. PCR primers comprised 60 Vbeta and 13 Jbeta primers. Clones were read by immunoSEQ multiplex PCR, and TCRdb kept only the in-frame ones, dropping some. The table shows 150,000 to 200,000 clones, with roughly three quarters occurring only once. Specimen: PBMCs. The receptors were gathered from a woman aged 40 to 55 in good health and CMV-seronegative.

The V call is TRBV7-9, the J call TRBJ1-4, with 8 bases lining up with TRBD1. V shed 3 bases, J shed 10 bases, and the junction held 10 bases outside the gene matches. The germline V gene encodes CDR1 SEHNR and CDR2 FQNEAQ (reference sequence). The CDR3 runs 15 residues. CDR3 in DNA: TGTGCCAGCAGCTTGGACTCGGGACAGGTCGGAAAACTGTTTTTT. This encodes CASSLDSGQVGKLFF.

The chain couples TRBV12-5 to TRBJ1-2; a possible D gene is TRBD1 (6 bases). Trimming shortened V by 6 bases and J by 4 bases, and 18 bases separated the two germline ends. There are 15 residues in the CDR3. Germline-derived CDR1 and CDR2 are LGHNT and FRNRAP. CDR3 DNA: TGTGCTAGTGGCTTCGGCGGATCAGGGGTCTATGGCTACACCTTC. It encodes CASGFGGSGVYGYTF.

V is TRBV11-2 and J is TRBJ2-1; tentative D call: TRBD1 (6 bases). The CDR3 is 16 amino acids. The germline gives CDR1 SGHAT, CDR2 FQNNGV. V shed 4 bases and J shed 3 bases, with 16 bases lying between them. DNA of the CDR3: TGTGCCAGCAGCTCGTTACAGGGTTTTTACTACAATGAGCAGTTCTTC. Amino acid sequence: CASSSLQGFYYNEQFF.

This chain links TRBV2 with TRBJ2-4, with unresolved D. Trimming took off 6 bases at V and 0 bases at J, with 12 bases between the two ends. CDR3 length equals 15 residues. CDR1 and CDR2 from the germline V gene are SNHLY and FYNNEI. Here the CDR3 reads CASRPTLLAKNIQYF. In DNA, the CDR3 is TGTGCCAGCAGGCCGACATTACTAGCCAAAAACATTCAGTACTTC. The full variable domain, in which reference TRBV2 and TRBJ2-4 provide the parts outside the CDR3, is EPEVTQTPSHQVTQMGQEVILRCVPISNHLYFYWYRQILGQKVEFLVSFYNNEISEKSEIFDDQFSVERPDGSNFTLKIRSTKLEDSAMYFCASRPTLLAKNIQYFGAGTRLSVL.

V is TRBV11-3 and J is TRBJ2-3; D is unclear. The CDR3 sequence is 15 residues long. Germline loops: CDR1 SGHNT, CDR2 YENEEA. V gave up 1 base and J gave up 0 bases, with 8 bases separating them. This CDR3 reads CASSLGETSTDTQYF. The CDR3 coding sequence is TGTGCCAGCAGCTTAGGAGAGACTAGCACAGATACGCAGTATTTT.

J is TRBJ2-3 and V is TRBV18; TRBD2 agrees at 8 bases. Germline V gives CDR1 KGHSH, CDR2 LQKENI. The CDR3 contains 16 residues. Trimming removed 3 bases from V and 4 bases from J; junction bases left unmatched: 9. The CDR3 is CASSPSGGPAADTQYF. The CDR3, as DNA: TGTGCCAGCTCACCGAGCGGGGGTCCCGCCGCAGATACGCAGTATTTT.

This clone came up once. The CDR3 coding sequence is TGTGCCAGCAGTGCGAGAGCGGGGGATTGGGATGAGCAGTTCTTC. It encodes CASSARAGDWDEQFF. The chain is built from TRBV6-4 and TRBJ2-1, with 8 bases that match TRBD2. Losses at the gene ends were 4 bases for V and 8 bases for J; bases not matched to a gene: 10. CDR1 and CDR2 (germline): MRHNA, SNTAGT. This CDR3 is built from 15 residues.

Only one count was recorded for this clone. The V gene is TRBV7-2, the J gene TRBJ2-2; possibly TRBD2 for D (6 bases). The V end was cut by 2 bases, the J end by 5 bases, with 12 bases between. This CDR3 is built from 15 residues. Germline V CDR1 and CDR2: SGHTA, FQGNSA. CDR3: CASSLSAGGTGELFF. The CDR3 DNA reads TGTGCCAGCAGCTTAAGCGCCGGAGGGACCGGGGAGCTGTTTTTT.

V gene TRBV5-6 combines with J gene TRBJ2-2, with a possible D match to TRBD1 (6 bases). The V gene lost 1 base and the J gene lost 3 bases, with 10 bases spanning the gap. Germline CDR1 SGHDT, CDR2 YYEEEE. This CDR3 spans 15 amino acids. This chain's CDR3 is CASSLFRTDTGELFF. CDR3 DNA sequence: TGTGCCAGCAGCTTGTTTAGGACAGACACCGGGGAGCTGTTTTTT.

CDR3 DNA sequence: TGTGCCAGTAGTCCTCGACAGGGCCCTGGAAACACCATATATTTT. As protein: CASSPRQGPGNTIYF. This rearrangement joins TRBV19 to TRBJ1-3, with 7 bases aligning to TRBD1. Germline V gives CDR1 LNHDA, CDR2 SQIVND (reference sequence). V was clipped by 5 bases and J by 2 bases; unmatched bases: 6. This CDR3 contains 15 residues.

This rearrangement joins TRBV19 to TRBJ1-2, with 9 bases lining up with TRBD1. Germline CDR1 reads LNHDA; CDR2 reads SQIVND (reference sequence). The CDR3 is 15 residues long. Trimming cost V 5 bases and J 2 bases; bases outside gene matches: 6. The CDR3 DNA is TGTGCCAGTAGTTGGACAGGGGAACCCAACTATGGCTACACCTTC. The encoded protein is CASSWTGEPNYGYTF.

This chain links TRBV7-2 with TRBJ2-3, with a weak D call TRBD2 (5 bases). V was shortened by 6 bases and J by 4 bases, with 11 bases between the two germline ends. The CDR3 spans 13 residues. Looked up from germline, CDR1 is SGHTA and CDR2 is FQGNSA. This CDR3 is CASSRTRADTQYF. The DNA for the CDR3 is TGTGCCAGCAGTCGTACTAGAGCAGATACGCAGTATTTT.

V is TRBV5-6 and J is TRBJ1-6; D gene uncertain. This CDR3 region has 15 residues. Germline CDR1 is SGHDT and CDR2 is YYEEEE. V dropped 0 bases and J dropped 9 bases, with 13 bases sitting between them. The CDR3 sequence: CASSLDRDYFSPLHF. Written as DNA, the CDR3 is TGTGCCAGCAGCTTGGATCGGGATTATTTTTCACCCCTCCACTTT.

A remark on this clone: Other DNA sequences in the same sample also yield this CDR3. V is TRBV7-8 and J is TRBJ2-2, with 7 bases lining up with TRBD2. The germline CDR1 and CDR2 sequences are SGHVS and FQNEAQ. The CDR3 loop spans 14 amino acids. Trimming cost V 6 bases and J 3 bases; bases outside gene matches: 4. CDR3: CASSLGGYTGELFF. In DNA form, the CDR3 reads TGTGCCAGCAGTTTGGGGGGGTACACCGGGGAGCTGTTTTTT.

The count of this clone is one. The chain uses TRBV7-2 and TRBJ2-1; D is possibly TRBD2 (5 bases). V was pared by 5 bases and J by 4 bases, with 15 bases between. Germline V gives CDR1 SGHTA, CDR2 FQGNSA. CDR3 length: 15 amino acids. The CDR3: CASSPRDRVYNEQFF. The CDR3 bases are TGTGCCAGCAGCCCCCGGGATAGGGTTTACAATGAGCAGTTCTTC.

CDR3 in DNA: TGTGCCAGCAGGGACAGTCCGCCAAGGAGTACGCAGTATTTT. Its translation is CASRDSPPRSTQYF. The chain links TRBV28 to TRBJ2-3; maybe TRBD1 (6 bases). Trimming removed 6 bases at V and 8 bases at J, with 18 bases between. CDR1 and CDR2 from the germline V gene are MDHEN and SYDVKM. The CDR3 is 14 residues long.

The CDR3 DNA follows: TGTGCCAGCAGTCCAAGGACAGGCCCGCGGGATCACCACTTT. It encodes CASSPRTGPRDHHF. The chain links TRBV28 to TRBJ1-6, with 7 nucleotides matching TRBD1. The CDR3 has 14 amino acids. Trimming took 5 bases from V and 18 from J; bases not matched to a gene: 16. The V gene's germline CDR1 is MDHEN and CDR2 SYDVKM.

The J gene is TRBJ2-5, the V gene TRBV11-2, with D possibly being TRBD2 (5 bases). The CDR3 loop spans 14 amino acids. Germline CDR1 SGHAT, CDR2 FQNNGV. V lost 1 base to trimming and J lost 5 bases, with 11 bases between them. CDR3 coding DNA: TGTGCCAGCAGCTTAGGAATCGCGGGCGAGACCCAGTACTTC. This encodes CASSLGIAGETQYF. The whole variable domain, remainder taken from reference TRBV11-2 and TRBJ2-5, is EAGVAQSPRYKIIEKRQSVAFWCNPISGHATLYWYQQILGQGPKLLIQFQNNGVVDDSQLPKDRFSAERLKGVDSTLKIQPAKLEDSAVYLCASSLGIAGETQYFGPGTRLLVL.

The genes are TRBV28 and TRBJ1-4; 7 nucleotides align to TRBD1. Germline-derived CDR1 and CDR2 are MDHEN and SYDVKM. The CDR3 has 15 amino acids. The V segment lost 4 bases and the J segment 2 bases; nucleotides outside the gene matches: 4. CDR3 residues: CASSSGGQTNEKLFF. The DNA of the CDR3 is TGTGCCAGCAGTTCAGGGGGACAGACTAATGAAAAACTGTTTTTT.

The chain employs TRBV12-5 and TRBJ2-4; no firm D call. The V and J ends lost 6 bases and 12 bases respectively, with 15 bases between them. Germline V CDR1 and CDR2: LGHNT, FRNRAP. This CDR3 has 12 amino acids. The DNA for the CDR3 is TGTGCTAGTGGATCCAGTATGGGCAGTCAGTACTTC. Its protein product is CASGSSMGSQYF.

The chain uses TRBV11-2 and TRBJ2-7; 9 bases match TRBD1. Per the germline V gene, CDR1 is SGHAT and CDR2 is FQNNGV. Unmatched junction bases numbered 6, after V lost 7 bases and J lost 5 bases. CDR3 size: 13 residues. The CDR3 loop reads CASKGTGRDEQYF. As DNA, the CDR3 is TGTGCCAGCAAAGGGACAGGGAGAGACGAGCAGTACTTC.

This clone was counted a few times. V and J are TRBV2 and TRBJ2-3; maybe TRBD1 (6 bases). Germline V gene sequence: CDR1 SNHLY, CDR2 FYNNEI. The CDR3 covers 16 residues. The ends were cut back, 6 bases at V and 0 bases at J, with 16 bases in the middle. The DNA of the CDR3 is TGTGCCAGCAGAGTAGACAGGTCGCTTAGCACAGATACGCAGTATTTT. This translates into CASRVDRSLSTDTQYF.

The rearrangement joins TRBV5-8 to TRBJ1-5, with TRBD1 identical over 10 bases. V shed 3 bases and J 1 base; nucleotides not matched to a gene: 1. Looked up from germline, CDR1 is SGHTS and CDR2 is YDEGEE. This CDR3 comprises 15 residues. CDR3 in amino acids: CASSSGQGSNQPQHF. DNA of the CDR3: TGTGCCAGCAGCTCGGGACAGGGGAGCAATCAGCCCCAGCATTTT.